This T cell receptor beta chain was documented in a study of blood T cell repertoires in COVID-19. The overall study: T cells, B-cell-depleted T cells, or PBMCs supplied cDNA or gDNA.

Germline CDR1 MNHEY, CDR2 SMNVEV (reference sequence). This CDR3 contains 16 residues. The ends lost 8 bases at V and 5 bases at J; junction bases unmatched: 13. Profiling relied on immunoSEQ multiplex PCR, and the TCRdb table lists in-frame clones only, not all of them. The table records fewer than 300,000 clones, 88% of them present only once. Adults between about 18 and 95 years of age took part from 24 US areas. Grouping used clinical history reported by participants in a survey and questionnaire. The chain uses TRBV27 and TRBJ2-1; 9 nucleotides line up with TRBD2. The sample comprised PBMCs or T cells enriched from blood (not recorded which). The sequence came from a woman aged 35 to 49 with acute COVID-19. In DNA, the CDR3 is TGTGCCAGCGGTGTTCCTCTAGCGGGAATTCACAATGAGCAGTTCTTC. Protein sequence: CASGVPLAGIHNEQFF.